A selection of T cell receptor beta chains follows, all from one sample in a study of CD8 T cells in ankylosing spondylitis. TCRdb called the 5' RACE reads again in MiXCR, with one record for every CDR3 protein. Among 350,000 to 550,000 distinct CDR3 sequences listed, 25% to 30% were seen once. Input material: blood, either unsorted or a sorted T cell fraction (not recorded which). These receptors all stem from a male donor with ankylosing spondylitis. The CDR3 runs from the conserved cysteine through the conserved F or W. The D gene is left open where the match is weak. Size is stated for part of the rows, as once, few or many counts, or as a class when the clone is expanded.

size,J,V,D,DNA,CDR3
few,TRBJ2-3,TRBV6-1,-,TGTGCCAGCAGATCTACAGGGTCGACAGATACGCAGTATTTT,CASRSTGSTDTQYF
-,TRBJ2-7,TRBV5-5,-,TGTGCCAGCAGCTTGGGGGGGACCCCATCAATCCAATACGAGCAGTACTTC,CASSLGGTPSIQYEQYF
many,TRBJ2-2,TRBV12-3/TRBV12-4,TRBD2,TGTGCCAGCAGTCCCTTAGCGGGAGGAACCGGGGAGCTGTTTTTT,CASSPLAGGTGELFF
-,TRBJ1-4,TRBV11-2,-,TGTGCCAGCAGCTTGGGGATTTACAGTGAAAAACTGTTTTTT,CASSLGIYSEKLFF
few,TRBJ2-1,TRBV6-1,-,TGTGCCAGCAGTGAAAGAACCGACCGAGAGCAGTTCTTC,CASSERTDREQFF
-,TRBJ2-1,TRBV20-1,-,TGCAGTGCCGAACAGGGAAATGGGTCCAATGAGCAGTTCTTC,CSAEQGNGSNEQFF
few,TRBJ2-5,TRBV5-1,TRBD2,TGCGCCAGCAGCTCAGGGACTAGCGGGAGATCCGAATGGGAGACCCAGTACTTC,CASSSGTSGRSEWETQYF
-,TRBJ1-5,TRBV20-1,-,TGCAGTGCTAGATCAGATAGCAATCAGCCCCAGCATTTT,CSARSDSNQPQHF
-,TRBJ2-3,TRBV19,-,TGTGCCAGTACCCCAGGGGGGCGCGGCACAGATACGCAGTATTTT,CASTPGGRGTDTQYF
few,TRBJ2-6,TRBV5-1,-,TGCGCCAGCAGCTTACCAGCGGTAGGTTCCAACGTCCTGACTTTC,CASSLPAVGSNVLTF
-,TRBJ2-2,TRBV3-1,-,TGTGCCAGCAGCCAAGTTAGGGGTACCGGGGAGCTGTTTTTT,CASSQVRGTGELFF
few,TRBJ1-1,TRBV20-1,-,TGCAGTGCTCTTCCCGGAAGGGGACCAGCTGAAGCTTTCTTT,CSALPGRGPAEAFF
-,TRBJ1-1,TRBV24-1,TRBD1,TGTGCCACCAGTGTGGGACAGGAGAACACTGAAGCTTTCTTT,CATSVGQENTEAFF
-,TRBJ2-2,TRBV20-1,TRBD2,TGCAGTGCTAGGGAGCGGGAGAGGTACACCGGGGAGCTGTTTTTT,CSARERERYTGELFF
few,TRBJ1-2,TRBV25-1,TRBD1,TGTGCCAGCAGACCCGCCGGGACAGGGGGTTCTAACTATGGCTACACCTTC,CASRPAGTGGSNYGYTF
-,TRBJ2-1,TRBV24-1,TRBD2,TGTGCCACCAGTGGGGAGGGACTAGCGGCCCCGTTCTTC,CATSGEGLAAPFF
few,TRBJ2-1,TRBV12-3/TRBV12-4,-,TGTGCCAGCCACGTGGGTAGTCATGGGGATGAGCAGTTCTTC,CASHVGSHGDEQFF
-,TRBJ2-7,TRBV2,TRBD1,TGTGCCAGCAGTGAGGACAGGGGGCGCTTCTACGAGCAGTACTTC,CASSEDRGRFYEQYF
-,TRBJ2-1,TRBV5-1,TRBD2,TGCGCCAGCAGCTTGGCCTGGGCGGGAGGCGCCTACAATGAGCAGTTCTTC,CASSLAWAGGAYNEQFF
once,TRBJ1-5,TRBV29-1,-,TGCAGCGTTGGGCAGCACAATCAGCCCCAGCATTTT,CSVGQHNQPQHF
-,TRBJ1-5,TRBV19,-,TGTGCCAGTAGTAACGGACAGAGGTATAGCAATCAGCCCCAGCATTTT,CASSNGQRYSNQPQHF
few,TRBJ2-5,TRBV7-2,-,TGTGCCAGCAGCTTTCAGAGAGGGTCTGGGGAGACCCAGTACTTC,CASSFQRGSGETQYF
few,TRBJ2-1,TRBV3-1,-,TGTGCCAGCAGCCAAGGACTAGAACCCTACAATGAGCAGTTCTTC,CASSQGLEPYNEQFF
-,TRBJ1-2,TRBV21-1,-,TGTGCCAGCAGCAAAGAAGAAGGGGGCGGCTATGGCTACACCTTC,CASSKEEGGGYGYTF
-,TRBJ1-3,TRBV12-3/TRBV12-4,-,TGTGCCAGCGTCCCAACTGGGAAGCGGGGACATTCTGGAAACACCATATATTTT,CASVPTGKRGHSGNTIYF
-,TRBJ2-1,TRBV4-1,TRBD2,TGCGCCAGCAGCCAAGATTTGGGCGGGAGTCCGTCCTACAATGAGCAGTTCTTC,CASSQDLGGSPSYNEQFF
-,TRBJ2-3,TRBV3-1,-,TGTGCCAGCAGCCAAGTGGGTAACGGGGATACGCGGTATTTT,CASSQVGNGDTRYF
few,TRBJ2-7,TRBV3-1,-,TGTGCCAGCAGCCAAGGGGCGGGGGCCGAGCAGTACTTC,CASSQGAGAEQYF
-,TRBJ1-5,TRBV6-1,-,TGTGCCAGCAGTCTCGCCAACCAAGGGGATCAGCCCCAGCATTTT,CASSLANQGDQPQHF
-,TRBJ2-1,TRBV20-1,TRBD2,TGCAGTGCTAGAGATGGCGCTAGCGGGATTAATGAGCAGTTCTTC,CSARDGASGINEQFF
few,TRBJ2-5,TRBV11-3,-,TGTGCCAGCAGGCGCGGGACGGACCAAGAGACCCAGTACTTC,CASRRGTDQETQYF
few,TRBJ1-1,TRBV14,-,TGTGCCAGCAGCCAATCTATGGGCGCTGAAGCTTTCTTT,CASSQSMGAEAFF
few,TRBJ2-7,TRBV2,TRBD1,TGTGCCAGCAGTTTAACCGGGACAGGGACCTACGAGCAGTACTTC,CASSLTGTGTYEQYF
few,TRBJ2-1,TRBV29-1,-,TGCAGCGTTGAAGGGCAGGCCAATGAGCAGTTCTTC,CSVEGQANEQFF
few,TRBJ1-1,TRBV20-1,-,TGCAGTGCTAGTATCCCCAACACTGAAGCTTTCTTT,CSASIPNTEAFF
-,TRBJ2-1,TRBV5-1,TRBD2,TGCGCCAGCAGCCAGACTAGCGGGAGGTCCTACAATGAGCAGTTCTTC,CASSQTSGRSYNEQFF
-,TRBJ2-1,TRBV29-1,-,TGCAGCGTTGATGAGGCGGCCGCTTACAATGAGCAGTTCTTC,CSVDEAAAYNEQFF
few,TRBJ2-1,TRBV24-1,-,TGTGCCGCACAGGGTGCACAGTACAATGAGCAGTTCTTC,CAAQGAQYNEQFF
few,TRBJ1-2,TRBV29-1,-,TGCAGCGTTGAAGATCTCCCACCTCCTGTGTTTGGCTACACCTTC,CSVEDLPPPVFGYTF
few,TRBJ2-4,TRBV20-1,-,TGCAGTGCCCAAGATAATCTAGCCAAAAACATTCAGTACTTC,CSAQDNLAKNIQYF
-,TRBJ1-1,TRBV24-1,-,TGTGCCACCAGACAGGGTTTGAACACTGAAGCTTTCTTT,CATRQGLNTEAFF
-,TRBJ2-2,TRBV12-3/TRBV12-4,-,TGTGCCAGCTCCCCGAGAGCAGGTCGGACCGGGGAGCTGTTTTTT,CASSPRAGRTGELFF
-,TRBJ2-1,TRBV6-1,-,TGTGCCAGCAGTGAAACAGGGAACAATGAGCAGTTCTTC,CASSETGNNEQFF
-,TRBJ2-5,TRBV5-6,-,TGTGCCAGCAGCTTTGGTCTGACCTCGTCAGGGGCAGAGACCCAGTACTTC,CASSFGLTSSGAETQYF
many,TRBJ2-7,TRBV7-2,-,TGTGCCAGCACTCTAGACGGGGCTATTCTCGAGCAGTACTTC,CASTLDGAILEQYF
-,TRBJ2-7,TRBV3-1,-,TGTGCCAGCAGCCAAGATGGGGGGAGGTTTTACGAGCAGTACTTC,CASSQDGGRFYEQYF
-,TRBJ1-6,TRBV7-2,TRBD1,TGTGCCAGCAGCTTAGCGCACAGGGGGGATTCACCCCTCCACTTT,CASSLAHRGDSPLHF
many,TRBJ2-7,TRBV7-9,-,TGTGCCAGCAGCGTAACAGGCTTCGAGCAGTACTTC,CASSVTGFEQYF
few,TRBJ1-1,TRBV10-1,-,TGCGCCAGCTCGCGAGACGGGGGCTGGGACACTGAAGCTTTCTTT,CASSRDGGWDTEAFF
-,TRBJ2-2,TRBV12-3/TRBV12-4,-,TGTGCCAACCCACCAGGGAGACGTAGGGGGAAAGGGACCGGGGAGCTGTTTTTT,CANPPGRRRGKGTGELFF
-,TRBJ2-1,TRBV20-1,TRBD2,TGCAGTGCTAGGGGTAGCGGGGTCTCGGATGAGCAGTTCTTC,CSARGSGVSDEQFF
-,TRBJ2-2,TRBV12-3/TRBV12-4,-,TGTGCCAGCAGTTTAACTCTCAGCAGCGGGGAGCTGTTTTTT,CASSLTLSSGELFF
-,TRBJ2-6,TRBV18,-,TGTGCCAGCTCAGACGACAGGTACTTCTCTGGGGCCAACGTCCTGACTTTC,CASSDDRYFSGANVLTF
few,TRBJ1-6,TRBV29-1,-,TGCAGCGTTAGCTGTGGGCAGGACTCCTATAATTCACCCCTCCACTTT,CSVSCGQDSYNSPLHF
-,TRBJ2-7,TRBV18,-,TGTGCCAGCTCACCGGGACTGGGTAGGTACGAGCAGTACTTC,CASSPGLGRYEQYF
few,TRBJ2-5,TRBV12-3/TRBV12-4,-,TGTGCCAGCAGTTTTTTAGGGGTGATGGAGACCCAGTACTTC,CASSFLGVMETQYF
-,TRBJ1-4,TRBV20-1,-,TGCAGTGCTAGTACCCCCTACCGAACAACAGGGTTCGTTGAAAAACTGTTTTTT,CSASTPYRTTGFVEKLFF
-,TRBJ2-1,TRBV10-3,TRBD2,TGTGCCACTAGTGGACTAGCGGGGAACAATGAGCAGTTCTTC,CATSGLAGNNEQFF
-,TRBJ1-6,TRBV6-2/TRBV6-3,TRBD1,TGTGCCAGCGGAGCCGGGACAGGGCATTCACCCCTCCACTTT,CASGAGTGHSPLHF